This T cell receptor (beta chain) derives from a study of cytomegalovirus exposure and HLA in healthy donors. Points from the study as a whole: One cluster of highly shared sequence variants probably arose as a sequencing artifact.

Germline lookup yields CDR1 MDHEN and CDR2 SYDVKM. Unmatched junction bases numbered 5, after V lost 5 bases and J lost 4 bases. The CDR3 spans 15 residues. 13 Jbeta primers and 60 Vbeta primers were used for the PCR. The repertoire was sequenced with immunoSEQ multiplex PCR; TCRdb's copy has only in-frame clones and lacks some. Found here are 100,000 to 150,000 clones; the top ten clones hold more than 1.5%. On this clone itself: What it recognizes is unknown.

This receptor was taken from a woman aged 35 to 49 in good health and CMV-seropositive. The sample comprised PBMCs. The genes are TRBV28 and TRBJ2-5; TRBD2 agrees at 12 bases. The CDR3 coding sequence is TGTGCCAGCAGTCAGCCGGGACTAGCGGGAGAGACCCAGTACTTC. Its translation is CASSQPGLAGETQYF.